The 15 T cell receptor beta chains below come from one sample, sequenced in a study of CD8 T cells in ankylosing spondylitis. TCRdb independently ran MiXCR on the 5' RACE reads; one entry per CDR3 protein. Seen here are approximately 540,000 distinct CDR3 sequences, 12% observed once, and the top ten hold about 6.5%. These receptors have no identified antigens. General study points: What appeared characteristic of ankylosing spondylitis blood was a TCR beta motif of eight highly homologous variants.

What was sequenced was blood, either unsorted or a sorted T cell fraction (not recorded which). The receptors derive from a male donor with ankylosing spondylitis.

The table lists this clonotype with many counts. This chain uses TRBV12-3 or TRBV12-4 with TRBJ1-6; unclear D gene. V was shortened by 6 bases and J by 7 bases, with 7 bases between the two germline ends. CDR3 length: 12 amino acids. The CDR3 coding sequence is TGTGCCAGCAGGGCAAGGAATTCACCCCTCCACTTT. It encodes CASRARNSPLHF.

J is TRBJ2-3 and V is TRBV10-3; D is ambiguous. Deletions cut 0 bases from V and 14 bases from J, with 15 bases between. Germline loops: CDR1 ENHRY, CDR2 SYGVKD. This CDR3 spans 13 amino acids. The CDR3, as DNA: TGTGCCATCAGTGAGTCGGGCGAAAACCCAGGGTATTTT. It specifies CAISESGENPGYF.

This clonotype was seen more than once but under ten times. J is TRBJ2-5 and V is TRBV24-1; D is perhaps TRBD1 (7 bases). This CDR3 is built from 15 residues. Germline V gene sequence: CDR1 KGHDR, CDR2 SFDVKD. Trimming removed 3 bases from V and 0 bases from J, with 10 bases in between. The CDR3 DNA reads as TGTGCCACCAGTGATGCGGGACAGAACCAAGAGACCCAGTACTTC. As protein: CATSDAGQNQETQYF.

The J gene is TRBJ2-2, the V gene TRBV7-2; TRBD1 matches 7 bases. V shed 4 bases and J 3 bases; nucleotides not matched to a gene: 5. The CDR3 length is 15 residues. Germline CDR1 SGHTA, CDR2 FQGNSA. CDR3 region: CASSSQGDHTGELFF. CDR3 bases: TGTGCCAGCAGCTCGCAGGGGGATCACACCGGGGAGCTGTTTTTT.

The chain links TRBV10-3 to TRBJ1-2; TRBD1 might be the D (5 bases). Germline CDR1 and CDR2: ENHRY and SYGVKD. CDR3 length: 12 residues. Trimming shortened V by 4 bases and J by 8 bases, and 11 bases separated the two germline ends. The CDR3 DNA is TGTGCCATCAGTGTCAGGGAGCGGGGCTACACCTTC. Amino acids: CAISVRERGYTF.

The chain recombines TRBV2 with TRBJ2-2; D perhaps matches TRBD2 (5 bases). Trimming cost V 2 bases and J 12 bases, with 10 bases left between them. Germline V gene data show CDR1 as SNHLY and CDR2 as FYNNEI. There are 12 residues in the CDR3. The CDR3, as DNA: TGTGCCAGCAGTGAACAGGAGGTTAAGCTGTTTTTT. Its translation: CASSEQEVKLFF.

This sequence joins TRBV20-1 and TRBJ2-7; D perhaps matches TRBD2 (5 bases). The CDR3 covers 13 residues. V lost 0 bases and J lost 3, with 9 bases in between. CDR1 is DFQATT, CDR2 SNEGSKA, per germline (reference sequence). CDR3: CSARDPEDYEQYF. In nucleotides, the CDR3 is TGCAGTGCTAGAGATCCGGAGGACTACGAGCAGTACTTC.

The CDR3 DNA is TGTGCCAGCAGCCTCTACGGGACCCAGTACTTC. Its translation is CASSLYGTQYF. The V gene is TRBV7-2, the J gene TRBJ2-5; D ambiguous. Germline V gene lookup returns CDR1 SGHTA and CDR2 FQGNSA. V lost 5 bases to trimming and J lost 7 bases, with 8 bases between them. The CDR3 length is 11 residues.

The table lists this clonotype with many counts. J is TRBJ2-5 and V is TRBV20-1, with 7 bases aligning to TRBD2. The CDR3 length is 13 residues. Germline CDR1 is DFQATT and CDR2 is SNEGSKA (reference sequence). V trimming: 6 bases; J trimming: 1 base; junction bases outside the gene matches: 5. CDR3 sequence: CSASGTLQETQYF. The CDR3 region has the DNA TGCAGTGCCAGCGGGACGCTCCAAGAGACCCAGTACTTC.

This clonotype was observed a few times. The chain joins TRBV29-1 to TRBJ1-3; D is uncertain. The CDR3 spans 12 residues. V was clipped by 7 bases and J by 4 bases, with 11 bases between them. Germline V gene sequence: CDR1 SQVTM, CDR2 ANQGSEA. The CDR3 nucleotides read TGCAGCGCAACAGCGTTCGGAAACACCATATATTTT. It encodes CSATAFGNTIYF.

V is TRBV5-1 and J is TRBJ2-7; 10 bases are a match to TRBD2. The CDR3 totals 16 residues. The V gene end was trimmed by 0 bases and the J gene end by 7 bases; junction bases not matched to a gene: 10. Germline V gene sequence: CDR1 SGHRS, CDR2 YFSETQ. Here the CDR3 reads CASSLGPAGGPGEQYV. CDR3 coding DNA: TGCGCCAGCAGCTTGGGGCCAGCGGGAGGGCCTGGGGAGCAGTACGTC.

This clonotype was seen many times. J is TRBJ2-1 and V is TRBV7-9; TRBD1 agrees at 7 bases. This CDR3 contains 16 residues. The ends lost 8 bases at V and 0 bases at J; junction bases unmatched: 10. From germline, CDR1 is SEHNR and CDR2 FQNEAQ (reference sequence). The CDR3 nucleotides read TGTGCCAGCTCTCGGGGATGGGACAGCTCCTACAATGAGCAGTTCTTC. This translates into CASSRGWDSSYNEQFF.

This clonotype was counted ten times or more. This chain uses TRBV12-3 or TRBV12-4 with TRBJ2-1; TRBD1 agrees at 10 bases. The CDR3 runs to 15 residues. Trimming removed 2 bases from V and 4 bases from J; junction bases left unmatched: 2. The DNA for the CDR3 is TGTGCCAGCAGTTTAACGGGACAGGGGTACAATGAGCAGTTCTTC. Translated: CASSLTGQGYNEQFF.

The table lists this clonotype with a few counts. The chain employs TRBV5-1 and TRBJ1-1; D unclear. V shed 0 bases and J shed 3 bases, with 12 bases lying between them. The CDR3 length is 15 residues. Germline CDR1 reads SGHRS; CDR2 reads YFSETQ. The CDR3 sequence: CASSLAVAGYTEAFF. The DNA for the CDR3 is TGCGCCAGCAGCTTGGCCGTGGCGGGCTACACTGAAGCTTTCTTT.

The chain has TRBV7-9 and TRBJ1-2; possibly TRBD1 for D (5 bases). V was cut by 8 bases and J by 1 base, with 20 bases left in between. The CDR3 contains 16 residues. Germline values: CDR1 SEHNR, CDR2 FQNEAQ (reference sequence). The CDR3 DNA is TGTGCCAGCCGACCAACCCCCGGGACTTTTAACTATGGCTACACCTTC. It codes for CASRPTPGTFNYGYTF.